These T cell receptor beta chains were read from a single sample in a study of OX40 agonist ivuxolimab in advanced cancers. Some clones are missing from TCRdb's copy, which holds only in-frame ones; the method was immunoSEQ multiplex PCR. Of 10,000 to 15,000 clones listed, around 90% were seen once; the top ten hold roughly 68%. The sequencing used CD4+ or CD8+ T cells sorted from blood, collected in a trial of the OX40 agonist ivuxolimab. These receptors all come from an adult with an advanced solid tumor such as melanoma, head and neck, liver or kidney cancer. CDR3s include the opening cysteine and the closing phenylalanine or tryptophan. A D gene is named only where the DNA matches it firmly. Clone sizes are given selectively: once, few, many, or a class where the clone is expanded.

TGTGCCAGCAGCTTCAGGGACAGCTCCTACGAGCAGTACTTC,CASSFRDSSYEQYF,TRBJ2-7,TRBV7-9,.,TRBD1
TGTGCCAGCAGTACTAGCTTTGAGACCCAGTACTTC,CASSTSFETQYF,TRBJ2-5,TRBV7-9,.,.
TGTGCCAGCACCAAAAGGGCCGCTGAGACCCAGTACTTC,CASTKRAAETQYF,TRBJ2-5,TRBV6-5,.,.
TGTGCCAGCAGCTTAGGACGGACGGGCCCCTACGAGCAGTACTTC,CASSLGRTGPYEQYF,TRBJ2-7,TRBV7-8,.,.
TGTGCCAGCAGCTCTACCACAGATACGCAGTATTTT,CASSSTTDTQYF,TRBJ2-3,TRBV13,once,.
TGTGCCAGCAGCTTAGACGTGACCCAAGAGACCCAGTACTTC,CASSLDVTQETQYF,TRBJ2-5,TRBV11-3,.,.
TGCGCCAGCAGCCAGTTAGACAGGGGGAGCTCACCCCTCCACTTT,CASSQLDRGSSPLHF,TRBJ1-6,TRBV4-1,.,TRBD1
TGTGCCAGCAGCCCCCCATCCGGGGGAAACACTGAAGCTTTCTTT,CASSPPSGGNTEAFF,TRBJ1-1,TRBV5-6,.,.
TGTGCCAGCAGCTTGGGAGTTAGCGGGGGCTACGAGCAGTACTTC,CASSLGVSGGYEQYF,TRBJ2-7,TRBV5-4,.,TRBD2
TGCGCCAGCACCCTTAGCGGGAGGTTTACAGATACGCAGTATTTT,CASTLSGRFTDTQYF,TRBJ2-3,TRBV10-1,.,TRBD2
TGTGCCAGCAGCTCTTCCGGGAGTGGGGGAGAGACCCAGTACTTC,CASSSSGSGGETQYF,TRBJ2-5,TRBV7-9,.,.
TGCGCCAGCAGCTTGGGCTACGAGCAGTACTTC,CASSLGYEQYF,TRBJ2-7,TRBV5-1,few,.
TGTGCCAGCAGTACCGGGAGGGGTGGCTACACCTTC,CASSTGRGGYTF,TRBJ1-2,TRBV9,.,.
TGTGCCAGCAGAAGGGTTGGAGGGACTAGCACAGATACGCAGTATTTT,CASRRVGGTSTDTQYF,TRBJ2-3,TRBV27,.,.
TGTGCCAGCAGCACCCTTCGGGGCAGGGCCCATCAGCCCCAGCATTTT,CASSTLRGRAHQPQHF,TRBJ1-5,TRBV7-3,few,.
TGTGCCAGCAGCCAAGAGGACAGGGGGCGGTCTGAAAAACTGTTTTTT,CASSQEDRGRSEKLFF,TRBJ1-4,TRBV4-2,.,TRBD1